Following are 25 T cell receptor beta chains from one sample sequenced in a study of beta chain features in type 1 diabetes. Expressed TCRB transcripts were sequenced after all isolated RNA was converted to cDNA. Clones were read by immunoSEQ multiplex PCR, and TCRdb kept only the in-frame ones, dropping some. The repertoire holds some 900,000 clones, with roughly 15% as singletons. The sample comprised naive CD4+ T cells from blood. These TCRs come from a woman under 30 in good health.

This clone has just a few counts. This chain joins TRBV27 and TRBJ2-1; D may be TRBD1 (5 bases). The CDR3 has 15 residues. The V end lost 8 bases, the J end lost 0 bases, and 14 bases lay between the germline ends. Germline values: CDR1 MNHEY, CDR2 SMNVEV (reference sequence). This CDR3 is CASRPRVSSYNEQFF. The CDR3 region has the DNA TGTGCCAGCCGACCCAGGGTAAGCTCCTACAATGAGCAGTTCTTC.

The CDR3 DNA reads as TGTGCCAGCAGGGACAGCCCATACAATGAGCAGTTCTTC. This translates into CASRDSPYNEQFF. The chain uses TRBV6-5 and TRBJ2-1; possible D gene TRBD1, 6 bases. Germline CDR1 MNHEY, CDR2 SVGAGI. Deletions cut 6 bases from V and 4 bases from J, with 10 bases between. The CDR3 has 13 residues.

This clone has only a few counts. V gene TRBV29-1 combines with J gene TRBJ2-1, with D unclear. The CDR3 has 19 residues. The V end was cut by 1 base, the J end by 4 bases, with 26 bases between. The germline V gene has CDR1 SQVTM and CDR2 ANQGSEA. The CDR3, as DNA: TGCAGCGTTGAAGTACTTGGCGGATCCCCAAAAGGGAAGTACAATGAGCAGTTCTTC. Translation: CSVEVLGGSPKGKYNEQFF.

The sample holds a few counts of this clone. The same CDR3 can be traced to other DNA sequences in this sample. The rearrangement uses TRBV11-2 and TRBJ2-7, with 10 bases identical to TRBD1. Germline assignment: CDR1 SGHAT and CDR2 FQNNGV. Trimming at V came to 3 bases and at J to 3 bases, leaving 2 bases not matched to a gene. The CDR3 sequence is 14 residues long. The CDR3 nucleotides read TGTGCCAGCAGCTTGGGACAGGGGATCTACGAGCAGTACTTC. Its protein is CASSLGQGIYEQYF.

This clone appeared a few times. The chain recombines TRBV18 with TRBJ2-3, with unresolved D. The germline CDR1 and CDR2 sequences are KGHSH and LQKENI. CDR3 length: 14 residues. Trimming shortened V by 0 bases and J by 0 bases, and 4 bases separated the two germline ends. CDR3 protein: CASSPPDSTDTQYF. DNA for the CDR3: TGTGCCAGCTCACCACCGGATAGCACAGATACGCAGTATTTT. Supplemented by reference TRBV18 and TRBJ2-3, the full variable domain reads NAGVMQNPRHLVRRRGQEARLRCSPMKGHSHVYWYRQLPEEGLKFMVYLQKENIIDESGMPKERFSAEFPKEGPSILRIQQVVRGDSAAYFCASSPPDSTDTQYFGPGTRLTVL.

The gene calls are TRBV4-2 and TRBJ2-7, with 10 bases that match TRBD1. The CDR3 spans 16 residues. Per the germline V gene, CDR1 is LGHNA and CDR2 is YNFKEQ. J gave up 4 bases and V 4 bases, and 10 bases lay outside the gene matches. The CDR3 protein is CASSPLGTGVLYEQYF. CDR3 in DNA: TGTGCCAGCAGCCCCCTCGGGACAGGGGTTCTATACGAGCAGTACTTC.

This clone was observed a handful of times. The V and J genes are TRBV28 and TRBJ2-1; D remains ambiguous. Deletions cut 3 bases from V and 3 bases from J, with 12 bases between. The CDR3 covers 15 residues. The germline V gene encodes CDR1 MDHEN and CDR2 SYDVKM. In DNA form, the CDR3 reads TGTGCCAGCAGTTTTGCGGCTACGTTCTACAATGAGCAGTTCTTC. Its protein product is CASSFAATFYNEQFF. The complete variable domain, with remaining parts taken from reference TRBV28 and TRBJ2-1, reads DVKVTQSSRYLVKRTGEKVFLECVQDMDHENMFWYRQDPGLGLRLIYFSYDVKMKEKGDIPEGYSVSREKKERFSLILESASTNQTSMYLCASSFAATFYNEQFFGPGTRLTVL.

A few counts support this clone. The chain joins TRBV4-3 to TRBJ2-5, with D perhaps TRBD2 (7 bases). V was shortened by 0 bases and J by 7 bases, with 18 bases between the two germline ends. The CDR3 extends over 16 amino acids. CDR1 is LGHNA, CDR2 YSLEER, per germline. CDR3 amino acids: CASSQEGRGAMGTQYF. The CDR3 bases are TGCGCCAGCAGCCAAGAAGGACGGGGGGCTATGGGGACCCAGTACTTC.

About this clone: The sample contains more than one DNA sequence encoding this CDR3. This chain uses TRBV27 with TRBJ2-3; D is ambiguous. Trimming took 2 bases from V and 4 from J, leaving 7 bases between them. The CDR3 totals 13 residues. The germline V gene has CDR1 MNHEY and CDR2 SMNVEV (reference sequence). The CDR3 loop is CASSLRVADTQYF. CDR3 DNA sequence: TGTGCCAGCAGTTTAAGGGTCGCAGATACGCAGTATTTT.

This clone was observed a few times. The chain is built from TRBV28 and TRBJ1-6; 7 nucleotides align to TRBD1. This CDR3 has 13 amino acids. Looked up from germline, CDR1 is MDHEN and CDR2 is SYDVKM. Losses at the gene ends were 10 bases for V and 5 bases for J; bases not matched to a gene: 5. CDR3 protein: CATTGTNNSPLHF. The DNA for the CDR3 is TGTGCCACGACAGGGACGAATAATTCACCCCTCCACTTT.

The rearrangement joins TRBV7-8 to TRBJ2-1, with D perhaps TRBD2 (5 bases). Trimming pared 5 bases from V and 3 bases from J, leaving 11 bases between. Germline V gene sequence: CDR1 SGHVS, CDR2 FQNEAQ. The CDR3 spans 14 residues. The CDR3 nucleotides are TGTGCCAGCAGCAGAACCGGGATCTACAATGAGCAGTTCTTC. Amino acid sequence: CASSRTGIYNEQFF.

V is TRBV6-5 and J is TRBJ1-2; a possible D gene is TRBD1 (6 bases). The CDR3 has 14 amino acids. Germline V lookup: CDR1 MNHEY, CDR2 SVGAGI. With 2 bases removed from V and 1 base from J, the gap between germline ends came to 8 bases. CDR3 sequence (DNA): TGTGCCAGCAGTTACAACAGGGATAACTATGGCTACACCTTC. Its translation is CASSYNRDNYGYTF.

The V call is TRBV28, the J call TRBJ2-5; the D is unclear. Germline CDR1 and CDR2: MDHEN and SYDVKM. The CDR3 length is 12 residues. The ends were cut back, 5 bases at V and 5 bases at J, with 9 bases in the middle. The DNA of the CDR3 is TGTGCCAGCAGTAACCCGTTGGAGACCCAGTACTTC. It specifies CASSNPLETQYF.

This clone was detected only a few times. The rearrangement uses TRBV7-6 and TRBJ1-2, with D possibly matching TRBD1 (6 bases). CDR3 length: 13 amino acids. Per germline, CDR1 SGHVS and CDR2 FNYEAQ. Trimming cost V 4 bases and J 8 bases, with 14 bases left between them. CDR3 coding DNA: TGTGCCAGCAGCTCACAGGGATTGGGCGGCTACACCTTC. Translated: CASSSQGLGGYTF.

The chain carries TRBV2 and TRBJ2-2, with D possibly matching TRBD2 (6 bases). The V end was cut by 7 bases, the J end by 6 bases, with 12 bases between. Germline V lookup: CDR1 SNHLY, CDR2 FYNNEI. CDR3 length: 13 residues. The CDR3, as DNA: TGTGCCAGCACGGAGGGTGGCGCCGGGGAGCTGTTTTTT. Translated: CASTEGGAGELFF.

The chain has TRBV4-1 and TRBJ2-4; D possibly corresponds to TRBD2 (6 bases). There are 18 residues in the CDR3. Trimming left V 4 bases short and J 0 bases short, with 19 bases between. The V gene's germline CDR1 is MGHRA and CDR2 YSYEKL. The CDR3 bases are TGCGCCAGCAGCCCCTCGAGGACTACCACGTTAGCCAAAAACATTCAGTACTTC. Protein sequence: CASSPSRTTTLAKNIQYF.

The chain is built from TRBV5-1 and TRBJ2-7; 10 nucleotides match TRBD2. The trim removed 4 bases at V and 2 bases at J, leaving 3 bases unmatched. The CDR3 has 14 residues. CDR1 is SGHRS and CDR2 is YFSETQ in the germline V gene. The CDR3 sequence is CASSIGTSAYEQYF. DNA for the CDR3: TGCGCCAGCAGCATCGGGACTAGCGCCTACGAGCAGTACTTC.

The chain joins TRBV4-1 to TRBJ2-4, with TRBD1 matching 11 bases. The length of the CDR3 is 18 residues. Germline V gene lookup returns CDR1 MGHRA and CDR2 YSYEKL. With 6 bases clipped from V and 2 bases from J, the junction kept 12 bases outside the gene matches. CDR3 sequence: CASSRDARDRGSKNIQYF. Written as DNA, the CDR3 is TGCGCCAGCAGTCGCGACGCCCGGGACAGGGGGTCCAAAAACATTCAGTACTTC.

In this sample, this clone turned up a few times. The genes are TRBV2 and TRBJ2-5, with 10 bases that match TRBD1. The J segment lost 4 bases and the V segment lost 8 bases, leaving 7 bases of the junction unmatched. The CDR3 has 14 amino acids. The germline V gene has CDR1 SNHLY and CDR2 FYNNEI. Here the CDR3 reads CASRDRGQGETQYF. For the CDR3, the DNA is TGTGCCAGCCGGGACAGGGGCCAAGGAGAGACCCAGTACTTC.

J is TRBJ1-2 and V is TRBV5-1, with a possible D match to TRBD1 (5 bases). Germline assignment: CDR1 SGHRS and CDR2 YFSETQ. Trimming took 4 bases from V and 8 from J, leaving 18 bases between them. This CDR3 is 14 amino acids long. This CDR3 is CASSQRAGLHGYTF. CDR3 in DNA: TGCGCCAGCAGCCAAAGGGCAGGGCTACACGGCTACACCTTC.

The V gene is TRBV18, the J gene TRBJ2-3; D is tentatively TRBD1 or TRBD2 (5 bases each). CDR3 length: 15 residues. Per the germline V gene, CDR1 is KGHSH and CDR2 is LQKENI. V was trimmed by 4 bases and J by 6 bases, leaving 17 bases between them. The CDR3 sequence: CASSQPGPHRDTQYF. The CDR3 bases are TGTGCCAGCTCACAACCGGGACCCCACCGGGATACGCAGTATTTT.

This clone was seen at least ten times. This specimen includes other DNA sequences encoding the same CDR3. This CDR3 is CASSQGRPSSYNEQFF. In DNA form, the CDR3 reads TGTGCCAGCAGCCAAGGGCGGCCTAGCTCCTACAATGAGCAGTTCTTC. The chain uses TRBV14 and TRBJ2-1; D not resolved. Germline-derived CDR1 and CDR2 are SGHDN and FVKESK. V gave up 1 base and J gave up 0 bases, with 10 bases separating them. The CDR3 covers 16 residues.

The chain links TRBV19 to TRBJ2-1, with 10 nucleotides matching TRBD1. Germline CDR1 is LNHDA and CDR2 is SQIVND (reference sequence). V dropped 5 bases and J dropped 7; count of bases not matched to a gene: 5. This CDR3 is built from 14 residues. The CDR3 bases are TGTGCCAGTAGTCCCTGGGACAGGGGAAATGAGCAGTTCTTC. This gives the protein CASSPWDRGNEQFF.

This clone appeared a few times. The chain recombines TRBV6-5 with TRBJ2-2; 8 bases align to TRBD1. Germline loops: CDR1 MNHEY, CDR2 SVGAGI. V lost 7 bases and J lost 5; bases outside the gene matches: 6. CDR3 size: 14 residues. The CDR3 loop reads CASIRTGKTGELFF. The CDR3 region has the DNA TGTGCCAGCATTCGGACAGGGAAGACCGGGGAGCTGTTTTTT.

The sample holds a few counts of this clone. The chain couples TRBV4-2 to TRBJ2-3; D is ambiguous. From germline, CDR1 is LGHNA and CDR2 YNFKEQ. V lost 0 bases to trimming and J lost 2 bases, with 6 bases between them. The CDR3 loop spans 14 amino acids. The CDR3 bases are TGTGCCAGCAGCCAAGACGAGTACACAGATACGCAGTATTTT. Protein sequence: CASSQDEYTDTQYF.